This T cell receptor (beta chain) was observed in a study of CD8 T cells in ankylosing spondylitis. The study, taken as a whole, reports: Reactive arthritis synovial fluid and blood previously showed some of these motif variants.

TCR beta libraries were made by quantitative 5'-RACE with molecular barcodes. TCRdb re-derived calls from the 5' RACE reads in MiXCR, one entry per CDR3 protein. The sample contains under 150,000 distinct CDR3 sequences, roughly 15% of which appear only once. J was trimmed by 0 bases and V by 2 bases; bases with no gene match: 12. This CDR3 spans 19 amino acids. Germline V gene sequence: CDR1 MNHEY, CDR2 SVGAGI. A word on this clonotype: Its target is unknown.

What was sequenced was blood, either unsorted or a sorted T cell fraction (not recorded which). The sequence derives from a female donor with ankylosing spondylitis or in good health (not recorded which). The chain links TRBV6-5 to TRBJ2-4; 8 bases align to TRBD1. CDR3 DNA: TGTGCCAGCAGTTACAAGGACAGGGAGTACCCCCAAGCCAAAAACATTCAGTACTTC. Its protein product is CASSYKDREYPQAKNIQYF.